This entry lists 32 T cell receptor beta chains sequenced from one sample in a study of blood T cell repertoires in COVID-19. Produced via immunoSEQ multiplex PCR; TCRdb's table is partial and in-frame only. The data show roughly 95,000 clones, around 81% seen once. The material sequenced was peripheral blood. The receptors derive from a man aged 55 to 70 with acute or convalescent COVID-19.

V gene TRBV18 combines with J gene TRBJ2-1, with a weak D call TRBD1 (6 bases). Germline V gene data show CDR1 as KGHSH and CDR2 as LQKENI. Trimming pared 2 bases from V and 7 bases from J, leaving 12 bases between. The CDR3 runs 14 residues. This CDR3 is CASSPNRDGNEQFF. The CDR3 DNA reads as TGTGCCAGCTCACCAAACAGGGATGGGAATGAGCAGTTCTTC.

The chain is built from TRBV19 and TRBJ2-5; 14 nucleotides agree with TRBD2. This CDR3 is 17 amino acids long. V shed 3 bases, J shed 3 bases, and the junction held 6 bases outside the gene matches. Looked up from germline, CDR1 is LNHDA and CDR2 is SQIVND (reference sequence). CDR3 bases: TGTGCCAGTAGTATGTCCCCGACTAGCGGGAGGGAAGAGACCCAGTACTTC. Protein product: CASSMSPTSGREETQYF.

The sample holds one count of this clone. V usage is TRBV14 and J usage is TRBJ2-3; D remains ambiguous. V lost 0 bases and J lost 1, with 11 bases in between. This CDR3 has 16 residues. The germline gives CDR1 SGHDN, CDR2 FVKESK. The CDR3 nucleotides read TGTGCCAGCAGCCAAGACCCATTTTCGGGCACAGATACGCAGTATTTT. Its protein product is CASSQDPFSGTDTQYF.

The rearrangement joins TRBV19 to TRBJ2-2; 7 bases are a match to TRBD2. Per the germline V gene, CDR1 is LNHDA and CDR2 is SQIVND (reference sequence). J lost 4 bases, V lost 9 bases, and 11 bases had no gene match. This CDR3 comprises 15 residues. The CDR3: CASRGGASSTGELFF. Written as DNA, the CDR3 is TGTGCCAGCCGGGGAGGGGCCTCGAGCACCGGGGAGCTGTTTTTT.

This clone occurred a few times. The chain links TRBV7-2 to TRBJ1-1; maybe TRBD1 (6 bases). Trimming removed 4 bases from V and 4 bases from J, with 16 bases in between. This CDR3 is 15 amino acids long. Per germline, CDR1 SGHTA and CDR2 FQGNSA. The CDR3, as DNA: TGTGCCAGCAGCTCCATTGGGGGCTGGGCCACTGAAGCTTTCTTT. Translating gives CASSSIGGWATEAFF.

The chain recombines TRBV5-8 with TRBJ1-3; D gene ambiguous. The V end was cut by 7 bases, the J end by 0 bases, with 8 bases between. CDR1 and CDR2 from the germline V gene are SGHTS and YDEGEE. CDR3 length: 13 residues. The CDR3: CASERNSGNTIYF. In DNA form, the CDR3 reads TGTGCCAGCGAGCGGAACTCTGGAAACACCATATATTTT.

This rearrangement joins TRBV4-2 to TRBJ1-1; tentatively, D is TRBD1 (6 bases). The CDR3 is made up of 14 amino acids. From germline, CDR1 is LGHNA and CDR2 YNFKEQ. The V gene lost 4 bases and the J gene lost 1 base, with 10 bases spanning the gap. The CDR3 region is CASSPRTENTEAFF. For the CDR3, the DNA is TGTGCCAGCAGCCCCCGGACAGAGAACACTGAAGCTTTCTTT.

This sequence joins TRBV6-5 and TRBJ2-1; D is uncertain. V was cut by 3 bases and J by 0 bases, with 9 bases left in between. The germline CDR1 and CDR2 sequences are MNHEY and SVGAGI. The CDR3 contains 15 residues. The CDR3 DNA reads TGTGCCAGCAGTTATGAGCATAGCTCCTACAATGAGCAGTTCTTC. Amino acid sequence: CASSYEHSSYNEQFF.

The chain is built from TRBV11-3 and TRBJ2-2; maybe TRBD1 (5 bases). Trimming cost V 3 bases and J 4 bases, with 9 bases left between them. The CDR3 has 14 amino acids. Germline-derived CDR1 and CDR2 are SGHNT and YENEEA. CDR3 residues: CASSLSRVTGELFF. CDR3 DNA sequence: TGTGCCAGCAGCTTGTCCAGGGTCACCGGGGAGCTGTTTTTT.

The gene calls are TRBV1 and TRBJ2-3; TRBD2 is the table's D call and was not checked against the DNA. TRBV1 is an annotated pseudogene. The CDR3 totals 15 residues. This chain's CDR3 is CTSKRLAGVPDTQYF. The CDR3 nucleotides read TGCACCAGCAAGCGGCTAGCGGGAGTACCAGATACGCAGTATTTT.

This clone was seen once. The rearrangement links TRBV18 to TRBJ1-2; maybe TRBD1 (5 bases). Germline CDR1 is KGHSH and CDR2 is LQKENI. This CDR3 contains 15 residues. Trimming took off 5 bases at V and 3 bases at J, with 16 bases between the two ends. The CDR3 DNA follows: TGTGCCAGCTCAGACCGAGCGTGGGGGGACTATGGCTACACCTTC. Its translation: CASSDRAWGDYGYTF.

V usage is TRBV18 and J usage is TRBJ2-2; TRBD2 matches 11 bases. V shed 0 bases and J 4 bases; nucleotides not matched to a gene: 4. The germline V gene encodes CDR1 KGHSH and CDR2 LQKENI. This CDR3 has 17 amino acids. The CDR3 reads CASSPPSLAGGTGELFF. For the CDR3, the DNA is TGTGCCAGCTCACCACCGAGTCTAGCGGGGGGCACCGGGGAGCTGTTTTTT.

This rearrangement joins TRBV6-5 to TRBJ1-1; 7 nucleotides align to TRBD1. After removal of 4 bases from V and 1 base from J, the junction contained 3 bases not matched to a gene. The CDR3 is 14 amino acids. CDR1 and CDR2 (germline): MNHEY, SVGAGI. The CDR3 DNA follows: TGTGCCAGCAGTTGGGGACAGAAGAACACTGAAGCTTTCTTT. Protein product: CASSWGQKNTEAFF.

This clone was recorded only once. The chain carries TRBV5-1 and TRBJ2-1, with D perhaps TRBD2 (6 bases). Germline-derived CDR1 and CDR2 are SGHRS and YFSETQ. Trimming cost V 4 bases and J 9 bases, with 20 bases left between them. The CDR3 is 15 residues long. CDR3 sequence: CASSTDPQRAGEQFF. The CDR3 bases are TGCGCCAGCAGCACTGACCCCCAGCGGGCGGGTGAGCAGTTCTTC.

V and J are TRBV7-6 and TRBJ2-2, with D perhaps matching TRBD1 (6 bases). Germline assignment: CDR1 SGHVS and CDR2 FNYEAQ. CDR3 length: 17 residues. The V gene lost 0 bases and the J gene lost 1 base, with 12 bases spanning the gap. The CDR3 sequence is CASSLALGHLNTGELFF. For the CDR3, the DNA is TGTGCCAGCAGCTTAGCCTTGGGACATTTGAACACCGGGGAGCTGTTTTTT.

This chain links TRBV6-5 with TRBJ2-1; 12 bases are shared with TRBD2. J lost 7 bases, V lost 5 bases, and 6 bases had no gene match. Germline CDR1 and CDR2: MNHEY and SVGAGI. The CDR3 runs to 15 residues. CDR3 region: CASSPSGRAVNEQFF. The CDR3 DNA sequence: TGTGCCAGCAGTCCTAGCGGGAGGGCCGTAAATGAGCAGTTCTTC.

The chain links TRBV27 to TRBJ2-1; TRBD1 agrees at 9 bases. Germline loops: CDR1 MNHEY, CDR2 SMNVEV (reference sequence). CDR3 length: 17 amino acids. V was pared by 3 bases and J by 7 bases, with 13 bases of the junction left unmatched. Here the CDR3 reads CASSFFTTGGGGNEQFF. The CDR3 region has the DNA TGTGCCAGCAGTTTCTTCACTACAGGGGGCGGAGGGAATGAGCAGTTCTTC.

This chain connects TRBV15 to TRBJ1-2; 10 bases line up with TRBD1. J gave up 4 bases and V 2 bases, and 7 bases lay outside the gene matches. The CDR3 has 16 amino acids. CDR1 LNHNV and CDR2 YYDKDF come from the germline V gene (reference sequence). The CDR3 sequence is CATSRIRQGASYGYTF. CDR3 DNA sequence: TGTGCCACCAGCAGAATTAGACAGGGGGCATCCTATGGCTACACCTTC.

This sequence joins TRBV9 and TRBJ1-1; 9 positions agree with TRBD1. The germline CDR1 and CDR2 sequences are SGDLS and YYNGEE. Unmatched junction bases numbered 6, after V lost 4 bases and J lost 5 bases. This CDR3 comprises 14 residues. CDR3 protein: CASSIRQGGTEAFF. The CDR3 DNA follows: TGTGCCAGCAGCATTCGACAGGGGGGAACTGAAGCTTTCTTT. Together with reference TRBV9 and TRBJ1-1, the CDR3 gives the full variable domain: DSGVTQTPKHLITATGQRVTLRCSPRSGDLSVYWYQQSLDQGLQFLIQYYNGEERAKGNILERFSAQQFPDLHSELNLSSLELGDSALYFCASSIRQGGTEAFFGQGTRLTVV.

The chain uses TRBV19 and TRBJ2-1; 10 nucleotides agree with TRBD1. The CDR3 runs to 15 residues. The trim removed 6 bases at V and 10 bases at J, leaving 12 bases unmatched. Germline loops: CDR1 LNHDA, CDR2 SQIVND (reference sequence). The CDR3 DNA is TGTGCCAGTAGGGGACAGGGGCTGTTTCGCTTCGAGCAGTTCTTC. This codes for CASRGQGLFRFEQFF.

The chain employs TRBV12-3 or TRBV12-4 and TRBJ1-1; D is uncertain. Between the trimmed V and J ends, which lost 2 bases and 3 bases, there was a span of 7 bases. The length of the CDR3 is 13 residues. This CDR3 reads CASSLNGDTEAFF. The CDR3 nucleotides are TGTGCCAGCAGTTTAAACGGGGACACTGAAGCTTTCTTT.

The chain carries TRBV19 and TRBJ1-2; maybe TRBD1 (5 bases). Trimming pared 7 bases from V and 4 bases from J, leaving 13 bases between. Germline V gene lookup returns CDR1 LNHDA and CDR2 SQIVND (reference sequence). This CDR3 has 13 residues. The CDR3 DNA follows: TGTGCCAGTACCCCGACAAGGGGCTATGGCTACACCTTC. Translated: CASTPTRGYGYTF.

CDR3 bases: TGTGCCAGCAGCCCTTTAGCGGGGGGCACAGATACGCAGTATTTT. It translates to CASSPLAGGTDTQYF. This sequence joins TRBV11-2 and TRBJ2-3, with 9 nucleotides matching TRBD2. Trimming at V came to 5 bases and at J to 1 base, leaving 4 bases not matched to a gene. The germline CDR1 and CDR2 sequences are SGHAT and FQNNGV. CDR3 length: 15 amino acids.

The chain joins TRBV24-1 to TRBJ2-5; weak D call: TRBD2 (6 bases). V was shortened by 4 bases and J by 1 base, with 15 bases between the two germline ends. Per germline, CDR1 KGHDR and CDR2 SFDVKD. The CDR3 runs 16 residues. In DNA, the CDR3 is TGTGCCACCAGTGAGGTCGGGGGTGAGGGCCAAGAGACCCAGTACTTC. Its translation: CATSEVGGEGQETQYF.

V and J are TRBV20-1 and TRBJ2-2, with 9 bases that match TRBD1. In germline, CDR1 is DFQATT, CDR2 SNEGSKA (reference sequence). The CDR3 covers 15 residues. Trimming removed 3 bases from V and 5 bases from J; junction bases left unmatched: 7. The CDR3 reads CSASGDRGRTGELFF. The CDR3 DNA sequence: TGCAGTGCTAGTGGAGACAGGGGGAGGACCGGGGAGCTGTTTTTT.

This clone was found a few times. The chain uses TRBV3-1 (or the pseudogene TRBV3-2) and TRBJ2-4; D perhaps matches TRBD2 (6 bases). V shed 6 bases and J shed 1 base, with 13 bases lying between them. This CDR3 has 15 residues. Germline lookup yields CDR1 LGHDT and CDR2 YNNKEL (reference sequence). CDR3 sequence: CASSSPRGAKNIQYF. DNA for the CDR3: TGTGCCAGCAGTTCACCCCGGGGGGCCAAAAACATTCAGTACTTC.

The rearrangement links TRBV9 to TRBJ2-1; 11 bases match TRBD2. The CDR3 extends over 15 amino acids. Germline V gene sequence: CDR1 SGDLS, CDR2 YYNGEE. V trimming: 4 bases; J trimming: 7 bases; junction bases outside the gene matches: 7. CDR3 sequence: CASSLAGGPGNEQFF. In nucleotides, the CDR3 is TGTGCCAGCAGCCTAGCGGGGGGCCCGGGAAATGAGCAGTTCTTC.

The genes are TRBV2 and TRBJ1-2, with 9 bases aligning to TRBD1. The J segment lost 8 bases and the V segment lost 3 bases, leaving 10 bases of the junction unmatched. The germline gives CDR1 SNHLY, CDR2 FYNNEI. The CDR3 is 15 amino acids. CDR3 DNA: TGTGCCAGCAGTGACAACCGGGACAGGGTTGTAGGCTACACCTTC. Translation gives CASSDNRDRVVGYTF.

This clone was observed a single time. The gene calls are TRBV27 and TRBJ1-1; D ambiguous. The V end lost 8 bases, the J end lost 1 base, and 11 bases lay between the germline ends. Germline-derived CDR1 and CDR2 are MNHEY and SMNVEV (reference sequence). The CDR3 totals 13 residues. DNA of the CDR3: TGTGCCAGCTCAAGGCGGGAGAACACTGAAGCTTTCTTT. Translation gives CASSRRENTEAFF.

With regard to this clone: Other DNA sequences in this specimen translate into the identical CDR3. The gene calls are TRBV5-4 and TRBJ1-5; no reliable D call. The germline V and J ends were trimmed by 0 bases and 4 bases, with 11 bases remaining between them. Germline lookup yields CDR1 SGHNT and CDR2 YYREEE (reference sequence). The CDR3 is 15 amino acids. CDR3 DNA: TGTGCCAGCAGCTTGGGTGGTGAGAGGAATCAGCCCCAGCATTTT. Its protein is CASSLGGERNQPQHF.

V is TRBV5-1 and J is TRBJ1-1; maybe TRBD1 (6 bases). The CDR3 covers 14 residues. V shed 4 bases and J shed 0 bases, with 10 bases lying between them. Germline V lookup: CDR1 SGHRS, CDR2 YFSETQ. The CDR3 bases are TGCGCCAGCAGCAACGGACAGATGAACACTGAAGCTTTCTTT. Translated: CASSNGQMNTEAFF.

This sequence joins TRBV29-1 and TRBJ2-1, with TRBD1 identical over 8 bases. Germline assignment: CDR1 SQVTM and CDR2 ANQGSEA. The CDR3 consists of 14 residues. The junction had 9 bases not matched to a gene; V was cut back by 7 bases and J by 4 bases. The CDR3 DNA is TGCAGCGGGCTAGACAGGGGATTATACAATGAGCAGTTCTTC. It encodes CSGLDRGLYNEQFF.